These 30 T cell receptor beta chains came from one sample sequenced in a study of blood T cell repertoires in COVID-19. Assay: immunoSEQ multiplex PCR; the TCRdb copy retains only in-frame clones and omits some. The data contain about 270,000 clones, just under 90% of them singletons. Sequencing input: PBMCs or T cells enriched from blood (not recorded which). The receptors stem from a woman aged 25-40 years with acute COVID-19.

V is TRBV7-9 and J is TRBJ2-2; 14 bases match TRBD2. Germline values: CDR1 SEHNR, CDR2 FQNEAQ (reference sequence). With 5 bases clipped from V and 6 bases from J, the junction kept 5 bases outside the gene matches. The CDR3 has 16 residues. The CDR3 sequence: CASSTGLAGASGELFF. As DNA, the CDR3 is TGTGCCAGCAGCACGGGACTAGCGGGAGCGTCCGGGGAGCTGTTTTTT.

This chain links TRBV4-3 with TRBJ1-1; D is undetermined. The ends were cut back, 0 bases at V and 5 bases at J, with 10 bases in the middle. CDR3 length equals 14 residues. CDR1 and CDR2 from the germline V gene are LGHNA and YSLEER. The CDR3 is CASSQDRGWTEAFF. The CDR3 bases are TGCGCCAGCAGCCAAGATCGGGGTTGGACTGAAGCTTTCTTT.

This sequence joins TRBV5-4 and TRBJ2-1; maybe TRBD1 (5 bases). CDR1 and CDR2 (germline): SGHNT, YYREEE (reference sequence). Trimming cost V 3 bases and J 6 bases, with 7 bases left between them. The CDR3 is 12 amino acids. DNA of the CDR3: TGTGCCAGCAGCTCGCAGGGCAATGAGCAGTTCTTC. Amino acids: CASSSQGNEQFF.

This chain links TRBV25-1 with TRBJ2-2, with TRBD1 matching over 9 bases. The trim removed 9 bases at V and 6 bases at J, leaving 11 bases unmatched. This CDR3 spans 15 amino acids. Looked up from germline, CDR1 is MGHDK and CDR2 is SYGVNS. CDR3 residues: CASTPGQGYAGELFF. The CDR3, as DNA: TGTGCCAGTACTCCGGGACAGGGTTATGCCGGGGAGCTGTTTTTT.

A note on this clone: Other DNA sequences in this sample translate to the same CDR3. The rearrangement uses TRBV29-1 and TRBJ1-1, with a weak D call TRBD1 (5 bases). The germline V gene encodes CDR1 SQVTM and CDR2 ANQGSEA. The V end was cut by 2 bases, the J end by 2 bases, with 6 bases between. The CDR3 is 12 amino acids. The chain's CDR3 is CSVERGNTEAFF. As DNA, the CDR3 is TGCAGCGTTGAAAGGGGTAACACTGAAGCTTTCTTT.

The rearrangement joins TRBV6-5 to TRBJ1-5, with D maybe TRBD1 (5 bases). This CDR3 spans 14 amino acids. Trimming cost V 3 bases and J 7 bases, with 13 bases left between them. CDR1 and CDR2 from the germline V gene are MNHEY and SVGAGI. The DNA of the CDR3 is TGTGCCAGCAGTTATCAGGGTTTCGGACAGCCCCAGCATTTT. Protein: CASSYQGFGQPQHF.

This chain connects TRBV11-2 to TRBJ2-1; no definite D call. CDR1 SGHAT and CDR2 FQNNGV come from the germline V gene. Trimming took 4 bases from V and 0 from J, leaving 10 bases between them. CDR3 length: 15 residues. In DNA, the CDR3 is TGTGCCAGCAGCTCGCAGCGTAGCTCCTACAATGAGCAGTTCTTC. Its translation: CASSSQRSSYNEQFF. The entire variable domain, with the rest obtained from reference TRBV11-2 and TRBJ2-1, is as follows: EAGVAQSPRYKIIEKRQSVAFWCNPISGHATLYWYQQILGQGPKLLIQFQNNGVVDDSQLPKDRFSAERLKGVDSTLKIQPAKLEDSAVYLCASSSQRSSYNEQFFGPGTRLTVL.

There are many counts of this clone. The chain employs TRBV6-4 and TRBJ2-3, with 9 bases that match TRBD2. V lost 2 bases and J lost 5; bases outside the gene matches: 5. This CDR3 comprises 15 residues. Germline CDR1 MRHNA, CDR2 SNTAGT. CDR3 sequence reads: CASSDRAGGGDTQYF. For the CDR3, the DNA is TGTGCCAGCAGTGACCGCGCGGGAGGGGGAGATACGCAGTATTTT.

The gene calls are TRBV11-3 and TRBJ2-7, with TRBD2 matching over 10 bases. Trimming took 1 base from V and 6 from J; bases not matched to a gene: 12. CDR3 size: 17 residues. Per germline, CDR1 SGHNT and CDR2 YENEEA. The CDR3 DNA follows: TGTGCCAGCAGCTTAGGAGGAGGGCTAGCGGGAGTAACCGAGCAGTACTTC. Protein product: CASSLGGGLAGVTEQYF.

The chain combines TRBV20-1 with TRBJ1-1; D is ambiguous. The CDR3 spans 11 residues. Germline V gene lookup returns CDR1 DFQATT and CDR2 SNEGSKA (reference sequence). Trimming shortened V by 0 bases and J by 8 bases, and 7 bases separated the two germline ends. The DNA for the CDR3 is TGCAGTGCTAGAGATGCTCTAGAAGCTTTCTTT. Residues: CSARDALEAFF.

V gene TRBV13 combines with J gene TRBJ2-7; 7 bases line up with TRBD2. Germline-derived CDR1 and CDR2 are PRHDT and FYEKMQ (reference sequence). V lost 3 bases, J lost 1 base, and 6 bases stayed unmatched. The CDR3 spans 15 residues. CDR3 sequence reads: CASSFLLGGSYEQYF. In DNA form, the CDR3 reads TGTGCCAGCAGCTTCCTTTTGGGAGGGTCCTACGAGCAGTACTTC. Combining the CDR3 with reference TRBV13 and TRBJ2-7 gives the whole variable domain AAGVIQSPRHLIKEKRETATLKCYPIPRHDTVYWYQQGPGQDPQFLISFYEKMQSDKGSIPDRFSAQQFSDYHSELNMSSLELGDSALYFCASSFLLGGSYEQYFGPGTRLTVT.

J is TRBJ1-5 and V is TRBV30, with D possibly being TRBD1 (6 bases). V lost 2 bases to trimming and J lost 3 bases, with 17 bases between them. Germline V gene data show CDR1 as GTSNPN and CDR2 as SVGIG (reference sequence). The CDR3 runs 16 residues. CDR3 nucleotides: TGTGCCTGGAGTTCCCGAGACGGGACATTCAATCAGCCCCAGCATTTT. Translated: CAWSSRDGTFNQPQHF.

The rearrangement uses TRBV28 and TRBJ2-3; tentative D call: TRBD1 (6 bases). CDR1 MDHEN and CDR2 SYDVKM come from the germline V gene. The CDR3 extends over 14 amino acids. Trimming removed 5 bases from V and 8 bases from J, with 17 bases in between. The CDR3 spells CASSPRDIGATQYF. CDR3 nucleotides: TGTGCCAGCAGTCCCCGGGACATTGGTGCTACGCAGTATTTT.

V and J are TRBV5-5 and TRBJ2-1; no clear D. Trimming pared 2 bases from V and 8 bases from J, leaving 17 bases between. This CDR3 is 15 amino acids long. The V gene's germline CDR1 is SGHKS and CDR2 YYEKEE (reference sequence). The CDR3 protein is CASSFSRAPTDEQFF. In DNA form, the CDR3 reads TGTGCCAGCAGCTTTTCGAGAGCCCCTACCGATGAGCAGTTCTTC.

This clone was detected only once. J is TRBJ2-7 and V is TRBV7-2; TRBD2 aligns across 10 bases. The CDR3 extends over 16 amino acids. The junction had 10 bases not matched to a gene; V was cut back by 1 base and J by 7 bases. Germline V CDR1 and CDR2: SGHTA, FQGNSA. The CDR3 nucleotides read TGTGCCAGCAGCTTAGGACGTCTAGCGGGAGTGACTGAGCAGTACTTC. It yields the protein CASSLGRLAGVTEQYF.

The chain carries TRBV5-1 and TRBJ1-5; 7 nucleotides agree with TRBD1. Germline CDR1 reads SGHRS; CDR2 reads YFSETQ. V was clipped by 0 bases and J by 5 bases; unmatched bases: 8. The CDR3 loop spans 16 amino acids. This chain's CDR3 is CASSLGQGGLDQPQHF. CDR3 nucleotides: TGCGCCAGCAGCTTGGGACAGGGTGGGTTGGATCAGCCCCAGCATTTT.

The rearrangement uses TRBV11-1 and TRBJ2-1; 9 bases agree with TRBD1. The CDR3 totals 15 residues. Germline lookup yields CDR1 SGHAT and CDR2 FQDESV (reference sequence). The V and J ends lost 3 bases and 6 bases, in that order; junction bases with no gene match: 6. CDR3 coding DNA: TGTGCCAGCAGCTTTGATCGGACAGGGGCCAATGAGCAGTTCTTC. Translating it yields CASSFDRTGANEQFF.

The chain is built from TRBV19 and TRBJ1-2; tentatively, D is TRBD1 (5 bases). The germline V gene encodes CDR1 LNHDA and CDR2 SQIVND (reference sequence). This CDR3 is 15 amino acids long. Trimming stripped 5 bases from V and 0 bases from J, with 13 bases between. CDR3 in amino acids: CASSPGQGTNYGYTF. CDR3 nucleotide sequence: TGTGCCAGTAGTCCCGGCCAGGGAACTAACTATGGCTACACCTTC.

The J gene is TRBJ2-7, the V gene TRBV29-1; a weak D match, TRBD2 (5 bases). With 4 bases removed from V and 0 bases from J, the gap between germline ends came to 10 bases. The CDR3 runs 13 residues. Germline-derived CDR1 and CDR2 are SQVTM and ANQGSEA. The CDR3 loop reads CSVARESSYEQYF. CDR3 sequence (DNA): TGCAGCGTTGCACGGGAAAGCTCCTACGAGCAGTACTTC.

The V gene is TRBV19, the J gene TRBJ1-1, with D unclear. The CDR3 contains 14 residues. Per the germline V gene, CDR1 is LNHDA and CDR2 is SQIVND (reference sequence). V was shortened by 1 base and J by 3 bases, with 9 bases between the two germline ends. This chain's CDR3 is CASSIGGLDTEAFF. The CDR3 DNA follows: TGTGCCAGTAGTATAGGCGGGCTTGACACTGAAGCTTTCTTT.

The chain recombines TRBV28 with TRBJ1-6; the D is unclear. Germline CDR1 MDHEN, CDR2 SYDVKM. The CDR3 has 14 residues. V lost 6 bases to trimming and J lost 6 bases, with 12 bases between them. This CDR3 reads CASRRVSFNSPLHF. The CDR3 DNA follows: TGTGCCAGCAGGCGGGTCAGCTTTAATTCACCCCTCCACTTT.

This rearrangement joins TRBV5-8 to TRBJ1-1, with 9 nucleotides matching TRBD1. The CDR3 loop spans 17 amino acids. Per germline, CDR1 SGHTS and CDR2 YDEGEE. V shed 5 bases and J 3 bases; nucleotides not matched to a gene: 14. CDR3 residues: CASSWDREDWSDTEAFF. The CDR3 DNA follows: TGTGCCAGCAGTTGGGACAGGGAGGATTGGAGCGACACTGAAGCTTTCTTT.

V gene TRBV27 combines with J gene TRBJ1-5, with a tentative D call TRBD1 (5 bases). V lost 5 bases and J lost 9, with 14 bases in between. Germline V gene data show CDR1 as MNHEY and CDR2 as SMNVEV (reference sequence). The CDR3 has 13 residues. The CDR3 nucleotides read TGTGCCAGCAGTCCCACGCCGGGACTGCCCCAGCATTTT. Its protein product is CASSPTPGLPQHF.

The rearrangement joins TRBV3-1 (or the pseudogene TRBV3-2) to TRBJ2-1; tentatively, D is TRBD1 (5 bases). The CDR3 extends over 15 amino acids. Deletions cut 4 bases from V and 8 bases from J, with 18 bases between. Looked up from germline, CDR1 is LGHDT and CDR2 is YNNKEL (reference sequence). The CDR3 sequence: CASSPMAGARDEQFF. The CDR3 bases are TGTGCCAGCAGCCCGATGGCTGGGGCAAGAGATGAGCAGTTCTTC.

The rearrangement uses TRBV5-4 and TRBJ2-1, with 15 nucleotides matching TRBD2. The junction had 6 bases not matched to a gene; V was cut back by 5 bases and J by 9 bases. In germline, CDR1 is SGHNT, CDR2 YYREEE (reference sequence). CDR3 length: 15 residues. In nucleotides, the CDR3 is TGTGCCAGCAGTCTAGGACTAGCGGGAGGGCCTGAGCAGTTCTTC. Amino acids: CASSLGLAGGPEQFF.

This chain connects TRBV11-2 to TRBJ1-4, with 9 bases that match TRBD1. Germline CDR1 reads SGHAT; CDR2 reads FQNNGV. V lost 2 bases, J lost 7 bases, and 17 bases stayed unmatched. The CDR3 sequence is 19 residues long. CDR3 amino acids: CASSLSGTGLGFMIEKLFF. The CDR3 DNA is TGTGCCAGCAGCTTATCGGGGACAGGGCTTGGTTTTATGATTGAAAAACTGTTTTTT.

J is TRBJ1-5 and V is TRBV19; D is ambiguous. V gave up 5 bases and J gave up 0 bases, with 14 bases separating them. This CDR3 is 16 amino acids long. The V gene's germline CDR1 is LNHDA and CDR2 SQIVND (reference sequence). The CDR3 DNA follows: TGTGCCAGTAGTCCGGGCGGGATTAATAGCAATCAGCCCCAGCATTTT. Its protein is CASSPGGINSNQPQHF.

On this clone itself: The same CDR3 can be traced to other DNA sequences in this sample. The chain couples TRBV6-5 to TRBJ1-5; the match to TRBD1 covers 7 bases. This CDR3 region has 14 residues. V shed 4 bases and J 4 bases; nucleotides not matched to a gene: 4. Germline CDR1 is MNHEY and CDR2 is SVGAGI. This CDR3 reads CASSLGQPNQPQHF. CDR3 in DNA: TGTGCCAGCAGTTTGGGACAGCCGAATCAGCCCCAGCATTTT.

The chain combines TRBV18 with TRBJ1-1; perhaps TRBD1 as D (6 bases). The germline V gene has CDR1 KGHSH and CDR2 LQKENI. V was cut by 3 bases and J by 1 base, with 12 bases left in between. The CDR3 covers 15 residues. The CDR3 protein is CASSPGTLPNTEAFF. CDR3 DNA: TGTGCCAGCTCACCCGGGACATTGCCGAACACTGAAGCTTTCTTT.

This clone has a single count. The chain links TRBV28 to TRBJ2-1; TRBD1 might be the D (5 bases). Germline loops: CDR1 MDHEN, CDR2 SYDVKM. This CDR3 is built from 13 residues. Deletions cut 5 bases from V and 9 bases from J, with 14 bases between. CDR3 loop: CASSLARGGEQFF. CDR3 nucleotides: TGTGCCAGCAGTCTCGCTAGGGGCGGTGAGCAGTTCTTC.